These 26 T cell receptor beta chains were all obtained from the same sample, sequenced in a study of blood T cell repertoires in COVID-19. Using immunoSEQ multiplex PCR, the repertoire was profiled, and TCRdb retains in-frame clones only, with some absent. The sample holds 150,000 to 200,000 clones, more than 75% seen once. The sample was peripheral blood. The receptors here all came from a person aged 65 to 79 with COVID-19, enrolled during active disease.

The chain uses TRBV7-2 and TRBJ2-1; 7 bases agree with TRBD1. The germline V gene has CDR1 SGHTA and CDR2 FQGNSA. Losses at the gene ends were 5 bases for V and 7 bases for J; bases not matched to a gene: 17. This CDR3 contains 17 residues. The CDR3 coding sequence is TGTGCCAGCAGCCAAATAGAACAGGGGTTTAGTGGTAATGAGCAGTTCTTC. Translated: CASSQIEQGFSGNEQFF.

This clone was seen only a few times. V is TRBV7-2 and J is TRBJ2-3, with D perhaps TRBD2 (6 bases). Deletions cut 6 bases from V and 3 bases from J, with 16 bases between. This CDR3 has 15 residues. Germline values: CDR1 SGHTA, CDR2 FQGNSA. CDR3: CASRRDPGSTDTQYF. The CDR3 coding sequence is TGTGCCAGCAGGCGGGACCCGGGGAGTACAGATACGCAGTATTTT.

This clone was observed a few times. The V and J genes are TRBV7-7 and TRBJ2-7, with 10 bases matching TRBD2. The ends lost 3 bases at V and 6 bases at J; junction bases unmatched: 2. The CDR3 is 13 amino acids. Germline V lookup: CDR1 SSHAT, CDR2 FNYEAQ (reference sequence). CDR3 amino acids: CASSFVAGGEQYF. The CDR3 DNA sequence: TGTGCCAGCAGCTTTGTAGCGGGGGGCGAGCAGTACTTC.

There are a few counts of this clone. The CDR3 DNA follows: TGTGCCAGCAGAACAGGGGTCTATAGCAATCAGCCCCAGCATTTT. It yields the protein CASRTGVYSNQPQHF. The rearrangement joins TRBV6-5 to TRBJ1-5, with 7 positions matching TRBD1. Germline loops: CDR1 MNHEY, CDR2 SVGAGI. The CDR3 contains 15 residues. Trimming took 6 bases from V and 0 from J; bases not matched to a gene: 5.

The V and J genes are TRBV9 and TRBJ2-5; a possible D gene is TRBD2 (6 bases). V was cut by 0 bases and J by 5 bases, with 11 bases left in between. Germline V lookup: CDR1 SGDLS, CDR2 YYNGEE. CDR3 length: 14 amino acids. CDR3 coding DNA: TGTGCCAGCAGCGTAGACGGGAGCTGGGAGACCCAGTACTTC. Its protein is CASSVDGSWETQYF. The full variable domain, completed using reference TRBV9 and TRBJ2-5, is DSGVTQTPKHLITATGQRVTLRCSPRSGDLSVYWYQQSLDQGLQFLIQYYNGEERAKGNILERFSAQQFPDLHSELNLSSLELGDSALYFCASSVDGSWETQYFGPGTRLLVL.

The chain carries TRBV28 and TRBJ1-1; 7 bases are shared with TRBD1. Per germline, CDR1 MDHEN and CDR2 SYDVKM. V lost 5 bases and J lost 2; bases outside the gene matches: 8. There are 15 residues in the CDR3. CDR3 protein: CASSPKQGLNTEAFF. The DNA of the CDR3 is TGTGCCAGCAGTCCCAAACAGGGGTTAAACACTGAAGCTTTCTTT. The full variable domain, its missing parts supplied by reference TRBV28 and TRBJ1-1, is DVKVTQSSRYLVKRTGEKVFLECVQDMDHENMFWYRQDPGLGLRLIYFSYDVKMKEKGDIPEGYSVSREKKERFSLILESASTNQTSMYLCASSPKQGLNTEAFFGQGTRLTVV.

V is TRBV7-6 and J is TRBJ1-1, with 7 positions matching TRBD1. V lost 1 base and J lost 0; bases outside the gene matches: 5. CDR1 and CDR2 from the germline V gene are SGHVS and FNYEAQ. This CDR3 is 16 amino acids long. The CDR3 nucleotides read TGTGCCAGCAGCTTAGAGGGGGCCTACCTGAACACTGAAGCTTTCTTT. As protein: CASSLEGAYLNTEAFF.

V gene TRBV3-1 (or the pseudogene TRBV3-2) combines with J gene TRBJ2-3; 11 positions agree with TRBD2. CDR1 is LGHDT and CDR2 is YNNKEL in the germline V gene (reference sequence). The V and J ends lost 5 bases and 2 bases, in that order; junction bases with no gene match: 6. CDR3 length equals 16 residues. CDR3 protein: CASSDGTSGNTDTQYF. Here the CDR3 DNA reads TGTGCCAGCAGCGACGGGACTAGCGGAAACACAGATACGCAGTATTTT.

CDR3 amino acids: CASSIYRVTGNTIYF. Here the CDR3 DNA reads TGTGCCAGTAGTATCTACCGGGTAACTGGAAACACCATATATTTT. The genes are TRBV19 and TRBJ1-3; D is ambiguous. The ends were cut back, 3 bases at V and 2 bases at J, with 11 bases in the middle. Germline V gene sequence: CDR1 LNHDA, CDR2 SQIVND (reference sequence). This CDR3 spans 15 amino acids.

This clone was seen only a few times. The chain carries TRBV7-2 and TRBJ2-3, with D possibly being TRBD1 (5 bases). Germline CDR1 and CDR2: SGHTA and FQGNSA. Trimming removed 2 bases at V and 0 bases at J, with 6 bases between. The CDR3 has 14 residues. DNA for the CDR3: TGTGCCAGCAGCTTAAGGGGTAGCACAGATACGCAGTATTTT. Its translation: CASSLRGSTDTQYF.

The chain combines TRBV6-5 with TRBJ1-4; no definite D call. The CDR3 is made up of 15 amino acids. Trimming took 2 bases from V and 5 from J, leaving 12 bases between them. CDR1 and CDR2 from the germline V gene are MNHEY and SVGAGI. The CDR3 here is CASSYRRNGNEKLFF. The DNA for the CDR3 is TGTGCCAGCAGTTACAGGAGGAACGGGAATGAAAAACTGTTTTTT.

V is TRBV9 and J is TRBJ1-5; 10 nucleotides line up with TRBD1. The ends lost 4 bases at V and 2 bases at J; junction bases unmatched: 6. CDR3 length: 16 amino acids. Germline V CDR1 and CDR2: SGDLS, YYNGEE. CDR3 bases: TGTGCCAGCAGCCCAGGGGACAGGGGAGGCAATCAGCCCCAGCATTTT. Amino acid sequence: CASSPGDRGGNQPQHF.

This chain connects TRBV19 to TRBJ2-2, with TRBD2 matching over 10 bases. The length of the CDR3 is 18 residues. V was clipped by 1 base and J by 1 base; unmatched bases: 6. The germline gives CDR1 LNHDA, CDR2 SQIVND (reference sequence). CDR3 protein: CASSIGLAGAWNTGELFF. The CDR3 DNA is TGTGCCAGTAGTATAGGGCTAGCGGGAGCGTGGAACACCGGGGAGCTGTTTTTT.

The chain employs TRBV6-5 and TRBJ1-5; 7 bases align to TRBD1. With 4 bases clipped from V and 3 bases from J, the junction kept 6 bases outside the gene matches. The CDR3 length is 15 residues. Germline V gene lookup returns CDR1 MNHEY and CDR2 SVGAGI. The CDR3 nucleotides are TGTGCCAGCAGTTCCGGGACAGATCACAATCAGCCCCAGCATTTT. This encodes CASSSGTDHNQPQHF.

V gene TRBV6-5 combines with J gene TRBJ1-6; TRBD1 matches 7 bases. The CDR3 covers 14 residues. Looked up from germline, CDR1 is MNHEY and CDR2 is SVGAGI. Germline trimming cut 10 bases from V and 5 bases from J; bases unmatched to any gene: 8. The CDR3 DNA reads as TGTGCCACCAGCCGGGACAGTGATAATTCACCCCTCCACTTT. It specifies CATSRDSDNSPLHF.

This clone was seen only once. V and J are TRBV23-1 and TRBJ1-2; D is possibly TRBD1 (5 bases). TRBV23-1 is placed among ORFs of uncertain function. Trimming stripped 4 bases from V and 8 bases from J, with 20 bases between. This CDR3 has 15 residues. This CDR3 reads CASSPRPSGGVGYTF. CDR3 sequence (DNA): TGCGCCAGCAGTCCTCGCCCCTCGGGGGGGGTCGGCTACACCTTC.

The sample holds one count of this clone. The genes are TRBV30 and TRBJ1-3; TRBD1 matches 9 bases. Germline values: CDR1 GTSNPN, CDR2 SVGIG (reference sequence). The CDR3 spans 14 residues. The V segment lost 5 bases and the J segment 0 bases; nucleotides outside the gene matches: 2. The CDR3 loop is CAWGTGRSGNTIYF. Here the CDR3 DNA reads TGTGCCTGGGGGACAGGGCGCTCTGGAAACACCATATATTTT.

The chain recombines TRBV27 with TRBJ1-6; D is perhaps TRBD1 (6 bases). Per germline, CDR1 MNHEY and CDR2 SMNVEV (reference sequence). The CDR3 loop spans 14 amino acids. Between the trimmed V and J ends, which lost 0 bases and 6 bases, there was a span of 6 bases. DNA of the CDR3: TGTGCCAGCAGTTTATCACAGGGTAATTCACCCCTCCACTTT. Translating gives CASSLSQGNSPLHF.

This chain joins TRBV5-1 and TRBJ1-2, with D unresolved. Germline V gives CDR1 SGHRS, CDR2 YFSETQ. The CDR3 runs to 16 residues. Trimming removed 0 bases from V and 1 base from J, with 13 bases in between. The CDR3 DNA sequence: TGCGCCAGCAGCTTGGACGCCAGAGGAGTTAACTATGGCTACACCTTC. Translating gives CASSLDARGVNYGYTF.

The J gene is TRBJ2-1, the V gene TRBV21-1; the D call of TRBD2 is as the table states it, not checked on the DNA. TRBV21-1 is a pseudogene segment. The CDR3 is 17 residues long. In DNA, the CDR3 is TGTGCCAGCAGCAAGGTGGGATGGCCAGCGGGTAATCGTGAGCAGTTCTTC. This codes for CASSKVGWPAGNREQFF.

The gene calls are TRBV28 and TRBJ1-1; D uncertain. The CDR3 is 12 amino acids. Trimming took 2 bases from V and 7 from J, leaving 8 bases between them. Germline CDR1 MDHEN, CDR2 SYDVKM. Here the CDR3 reads CASSLRRLEAFF. In DNA, the CDR3 is TGTGCCAGCAGTTTACGCAGACTTGAAGCTTTCTTT.

The rearrangement links TRBV30 to TRBJ1-2; D possibly corresponds to TRBD1 (5 bases). Trimming shortened V by 2 bases and J by 7 bases, and 17 bases separated the two germline ends. The CDR3 totals 14 residues. The V gene's germline CDR1 is GTSNPN and CDR2 SVGIG (reference sequence). The CDR3: CAWSSGLVSRGYTF. The CDR3 nucleotides are TGTGCCTGGAGTTCAGGGTTGGTGTCACGTGGCTACACCTTC.

This rearrangement joins TRBV7-2 to TRBJ2-3, with a weak D call TRBD2 (5 bases). The V end was cut by 3 bases, the J end by 0 bases, with 10 bases between. Germline V lookup: CDR1 SGHTA, CDR2 FQGNSA. The CDR3 length is 15 residues. DNA of the CDR3: TGTGCCAGCAGCTTCGGACTGCCTAGCACAGATACGCAGTATTTT. It is translated as CASSFGLPSTDTQYF.

The genes are TRBV27 and TRBJ1-2, with D possibly TRBD1 on 6 matching bases. With 5 bases removed from V and 5 bases from J, the gap between germline ends came to 15 bases. Germline V lookup: CDR1 MNHEY, CDR2 SMNVEV (reference sequence). CDR3 length: 14 amino acids. CDR3 in DNA: TGTGCCAGCAGTATCACAGGGTGGGAGTATGGCTACACCTTC. This gives the protein CASSITGWEYGYTF.

The V call is TRBV5-1, the J call TRBJ2-1; 13 positions agree with TRBD2. This CDR3 contains 13 residues. The germline V gene has CDR1 SGHRS and CDR2 YFSETQ. V trimming: 7 bases; J trimming: 8 bases; junction bases outside the gene matches: 3. DNA of the CDR3: TGCGCCAGCGGGACTAGCGGGATACATGAGCAGTTCTTC. Protein sequence: CASGTSGIHEQFF. Filled out from reference TRBV5-1 and TRBJ2-1, the complete variable domain reads KAGVTQTPRYLIKTRGQQVTLSCSPISGHRSVSWYQQTPGQGLQFLFEYFSETQRNKGNFPGRFSGRQFSNSRSEMNVSTLELGDSALYLCASGTSGIHEQFFGPGTRLTVL.

This sequence joins TRBV24-1 and TRBJ2-5; 7 bases match TRBD2. V shed 8 bases and J 5 bases; nucleotides not matched to a gene: 13. The CDR3 sequence is 15 residues long. Per germline, CDR1 KGHDR and CDR2 SFDVKD. CDR3 nucleotides: TGTGCCACCAAATTCCCTAGCGGTCCTTTGGAGACCCAGTACTTC. It encodes CATKFPSGPLETQYF.